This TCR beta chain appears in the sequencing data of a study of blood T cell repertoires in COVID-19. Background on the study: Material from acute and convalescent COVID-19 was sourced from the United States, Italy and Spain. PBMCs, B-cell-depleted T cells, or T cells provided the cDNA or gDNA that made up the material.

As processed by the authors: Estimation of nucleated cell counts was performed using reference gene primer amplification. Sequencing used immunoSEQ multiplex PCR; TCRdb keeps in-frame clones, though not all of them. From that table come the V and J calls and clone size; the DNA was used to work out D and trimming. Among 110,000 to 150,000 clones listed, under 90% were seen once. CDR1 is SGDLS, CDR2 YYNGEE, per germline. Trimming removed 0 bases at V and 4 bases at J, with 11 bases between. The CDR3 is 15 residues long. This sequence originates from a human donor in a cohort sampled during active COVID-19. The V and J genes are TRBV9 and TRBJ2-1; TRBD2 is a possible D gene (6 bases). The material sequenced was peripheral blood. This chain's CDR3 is CASSVGGDGYNEQFF. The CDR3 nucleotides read TGTGCCAGCAGCGTAGGGGGGGATGGATACAATGAGCAGTTCTTC.